This T cell receptor beta chain was profiled in a study of cytomegalovirus exposure and HLA in healthy donors (dated by TCRdb to 2015 to 2018). A note on the overall study: In an earlier analysis of 587 of the donors, 276 Gb of sequence data and 95 million to 130 million unique TCR beta sequences from about 190 million T cells were reported. An earlier analysis of around 540 of the donors applied high-throughput TCR beta sequencing to assess whether each TCR beta V gene segment acted as functional or pseudogenic. Class I and class II HLA loci were covered by the typing at four-digit resolution. The study profiled the T cell repertoires of 500 to 800 subjects by immunosequencing and related them to cytomegalovirus serostatus. Besides the first cohort of roughly 700 subjects, a separate validation cohort made up of about 120 different subjects was used. Every discovery cohort repertoire had been produced on one sequencing platform. Because of strong linkage in the cohort, 4 to 6 DR-DQ haplotypes were treated as single units for association and clustering. Alongside the repertoire data, information on donor age, sex, ethnicity and CMV serostatus was compiled. About 280 gigabases of sequencing data and 75 million to 85 million unique TCR sequences made up an early release that covered 500 to 650 HLA-typed donors. To predict cytomegalovirus infection status, the study brought together high-throughput TCR immunosequencing, statistical association of individual TCRs with disease status, and machine learning. Among about 360 genotyped donors of the cohort, an average of approximately 240,000 unique TCR beta nucleotide sequences were sequenced per donor, approximately 20% of them non-productive. Of the 398 genotyped donors, roughly 76% were placed in the genetic ancestry cluster associated with self-reported Caucasian donors. The aim of the study was to test whether cataloging public T cell receptors could identify signatures of past pathogen exposure. Typing coverage varied by locus: 629-630 donors for A, B, C, DRB1 and DQB1; approximately 560 for DQA1; around 610 for DPA1; around 490 for DPB1. In a later genetic analysis, genome-wide SNP genotypes for about 55% of the roughly 670 donors were used, and that subset was treated as a discovery cohort. Rather than using new phenotypic data, the later analysis identified candidate immune exposures from TCR beta sequences and from how often those sequences occurred across donors. A later analysis re-analyzed previously published TCR beta repertoires from 666 donors and added high-resolution HLA genotyping to study TCR occurrence patterns.

The cohort was made up of roughly 670 healthy bone marrow donors. All cohort members were sampled while nominally healthy, although unrecorded immune exposures were likely present. The donor tested CMV seronegative and was one of the 352 seronegative cohort members. A peripheral blood sample was provided by each donor, and peripheral blood mononuclear cells were used for TCR beta sequencing. The Qiagen DNeasy Blood Extraction Kit was used to extract genomic DNA from the blood cell samples. Reading the germline V gene gives CDR1 SNHLY and CDR2 FYNNEI. The CDR3 numbers 15 residues from cysteine through phenylalanine. CDR3 DNA only is kept here, 45 bases in frame from base 1. V lost 6 bases and J lost 4 bases, and the count of bases not matched to a germline gene is 9. Library creation used the immunoSEQ multiplex PCR assay. For the multiplex PCR, a mixture combining 60 forward primers for TCR Vbeta segments and 13 reverse primers for TCR Jbeta segments was used. The CDR3 region of rearranged TCR beta genes was amplified from genomic DNA by a multiplex PCR assay. Amplified TCR beta libraries were sequenced as 87-base-pair reads on the Illumina HiSeq System. Per the source publication's procedure: A later analysis counted 65 million to 90 million unique TCR beta chains across the 650 to 800 repertoires, and around 9.9 million of these chains were shared by at least two donors. To remove PCR and sequencing errors, raw reads were error-corrected and collapsed into unique sequences using a nearest-neighbor algorithm that merged closely related sequences. CDR3 sequences were aligned to IMGT reference sequences to assign V, D and J gene segments. For a sequence to be retained, at least a six-nucleotide match to both a V gene segment and a J gene segment was required. Rearrangements were classified as productive when the CDR3 lacked stop codons and remained in frame with V and J, and all other rearrangements were classified as non-productive. CDR3 was defined according to IMGT convention as the region running from the second conserved V-encoded cysteine to the conserved J-encoded phenylalanine. The earlier analysis of about 500 of the donors excluded sequences that lacked an unambiguous match to a single V gene segment. In an earlier analysis of approximately 610 of the donors, V segments were called functional above 56.7% productive rearrangements and were called segregating when the between-donor standard deviation exceeded 5%. A statistical classification framework was built for diagnosing cytomegalovirus status from the catalog of TCR beta chain sequences. In a later analysis, TCR nucleotide sequences were compared against IMGT/GENE-DB human TR gene sequences so that V and J genes could be assigned. The TCRdist pipeline was used in a later analysis to assign CDR3 sequences and most-parsimonious VDJ recombination scenarios. A later analysis defined each TCR beta chain by its CDR3 amino acid sequence plus V-gene family, and excluded reads lacking a unique V-gene family. In a later analysis, approximately 590 highly shared, low-generation-probability nucleotide sequences were removed to address suspected cross-contamination and a sequencing artifact. In a later analysis, a clonal expansion index was calculated for each public chain from normalized within-repertoire ranks of inferred template counts. A later analysis computed generation probabilities with a VDJ recombination model fitted to out-of-frame rearrangements, and checked the results against IGoR. Hypergeometric tests were used in a later analysis to score TCR-TCR, TCR-HLA and TCR-CMV co-occurrence, with a repertoire-size bias correction applied to the TCR pairs. A later analysis estimated false discovery rates by permuting HLA or CMV assignments 20 times. In a later analysis, co-occurring TCRs were grouped using DBSCAN, and TCRdist sequence similarity was added for clustering within HLA-allele-positive subsets. For co-occurrence clustering, repertoires with fewer than 30,000 or more than 120,000 public chains were excluded, along with a handful of repertoires with anomalous nucleotide sharing. Drawn from immuneACCESS, this table holds only the in-frame rearrangements with V and J called that TCRdb kept. Clones are partly lost; checked studies trace under half to an unresolved V gene and leave the rest unexplained. V and J calls and clone size follow that table, whereas D and trimming were derived from the DNA. For this sample the table gives roughly 130,000 clones, of which 73% were detected only once. The top ten constitute over 1% of the sample.

General findings and caveats noted by the study authors: A few of the identified cytomegalovirus-associated TCR beta chains were confirmed in vitro to be specific for cytomegalovirus antigens. In a later genetic analysis, a missense DCLRE1C variant was associated with V-gene and J-gene trimming of TCR beta chains, and the association was replicated in an independent cohort. Compared with equally common non-associated chains, HLA-associated TCR beta chains in a later analysis were more clonally expanded and had lower generation probabilities. According to a later analysis, most CMV-associated TCR beta chains appeared to be HLA-restricted, and the HLA associations seemed to be driven largely by CMV exposure. It was suggested by the authors that the approach could potentially be generalized to other disease states and immunological phenotypes. In an earlier analysis of about 540 of the donors, most TCR beta V segments were observed in productive rearrangements about 87% or about 30% of the time, broadly matching IMGT annotations. A group of highly shared sequence variants was considered likely to be a technical artifact of the sequencing pipeline. In a later analysis, 16,951 TCR beta sequences were associated with specific HLA alleles at a false discovery rate of 0.05. The classifier was reported to diagnose cytomegalovirus status with high specificity and sensitivity in both the original and validation cohorts. In a later analysis, the rate of TCR association differed among HLA loci, with DRB1 alleles having the most associated TCRs and HLA-C alleles having the fewest. Sequencing depth was assumed to be roughly uniform across donors in the presence/absence analyses, though that assumption may not hold. While some public TCRs were present in many individuals, most TCR sequences turned up only very rarely across donors. A further reported finding was that TCR beta sequences accurately predicted the HLA-A and HLA-B alleles for most subjects in the first cohort. Linkage disequilibrium might explain the correlated functional status among segregating V segments, but an unknown experimental factor could not be excluded. CMV serostatus was the only immune exposure information available for the cohort. Assigning TCR associations to individual alleles was difficult when HLA alleles, especially DR and DQ, strongly co-occurred. Because HLA typing was missing for some donors at each locus, association tests included only the typed subset. In a later genetic analysis, fewer N-insertions in productive TCRs were reported among donors in an Asian-associated ancestry cluster than the approximately 670-donor mean. In the study, approximately 160 TCR beta chains were listed as associated with cytomegalovirus. The earlier analysis of about 600 of the donors excluded fewer than 20 rarely observed V segments, including chromosome 9 orphons, because counts were too low. In this cohort, only TCR beta chains were sequenced, and detectable features were limited by the absence of alpha or paired-chain data. According to a later analysis, parvovirus B19, influenza, CMV and Epstein-Barr virus appeared linked to several top co-occurrence clusters. Some IMGT-functional V segments, including TRBV6-2 and TRBV6-3, could not be told apart with the 87-base-pair reads, so those segments were excluded.

Turning to this clone: There is no known antigen for this receptor. Base qualities were left out, and no much larger clone turns up one base away.

This TCR came from a woman in her 40s in good health and CMV-seronegative. The sequenced sample consisted of PBMCs. This receptor chain uses TRBV2 and TRBJ1-5, with 7 middle bases fitting TRBD1. CDR3 protein: CASSPEQGVNQPQHF. The bases read TGTGCCAGCAGCCCCGAGCAGGGGGTTAATCAGCCCCAGCATTTT.